This T cell receptor (beta chain) was retrieved from a study of response to subunit inactivated influenza vaccine. CDR1 is MNHNS, CDR2 SASEGT, per germline. The CDR3 contains 14 residues. V was pared by 7 bases and J by 3 bases, with 16 bases between. TCRdb re-called the RT-PCR reads with MiXCR, one entry per CDR3 protein. The profile shows roughly 540,000 distinct CDR3 sequences, under 25% of them singletons. The sample also formed part of further work on T cells expressing NK-cell markers. In that study: UMIs were included in TCR beta cDNA generated by 5'RACE template switching. It was from sorted CD3+CD56+NKG2C+, CD3+CD56+NKG2C- and CD3+CD56-NKG2C+ T cells that TCR beta repertoires came. Of eight sequenced donors, seven were HCMV-seropositive and one HCMV-seronegative. In about 6 donors, dominant CD3+CD56+NKG2C+ clonotypes ranked among the top 10 CD8+ clonotypes. Where a handful of donors were concerned, these clonotypes also led the CD3+CD56-NKG2C+ fraction.

The receptor was derived from a man between 45 and 60 years old who received an inactivated influenza vaccine. V is TRBV6-1 and J is TRBJ2-7; possibly TRBD1 for D (6 bases). The starting material was CD4+ T cells sorted from PBMCs, obtained less than 13 days after vaccination. The CDR3: CASTQTGRGYEQYF. The DNA for the CDR3 is TGTGCCAGCACCCAAACGGGCAGGGGCTACGAGCAGTACTTC.